The entry below gives a single T cell receptor beta chain sequence along with its context. Its target is not known. The sample belongs to a study of cytomegalovirus exposure and HLA in healthy donors. Deletions cut 7 bases from V and 2 bases from J, with 15 bases between. Germline CDR1 GTSNPN, CDR2 SVGIG (reference sequence). The CDR3 runs 13 residues. Study-wide results and caveats: Within an earlier analysis, most TCR beta V segments proved productive either about 87% or about 30% of the time. Later on, a genetic analysis was performed. It linked a missense variant in DCLRE1C with V- and J-gene trimming of TCR beta. Reports indicated that the classifier achieved high specificity and sensitivity in diagnosing cytomegalovirus status. TCR beta sequences reportedly predicted the HLA-A and HLA-B alleles of most subjects accurately.

Primers included in the PCR were 60 Vbeta and 13 Jbeta primers. Some clones are missing from TCRdb's copy, which holds only in-frame ones; the method was immunoSEQ multiplex PCR. The sample carries around 61,000 clones, just under 85% recorded once. The sequence was collected from a man aged 35 to 55 in good health and CMV-seronegative. This chain connects TRBV30 to TRBJ2-7, with D tentatively TRBD2 (5 bases). The sequenced material came from PBMCs. The CDR3 protein is CASEGRGAYEQYF. DNA for the CDR3: TGTGCCTCCGAAGGACGGGGAGCCTACGAGCAGTACTTC.